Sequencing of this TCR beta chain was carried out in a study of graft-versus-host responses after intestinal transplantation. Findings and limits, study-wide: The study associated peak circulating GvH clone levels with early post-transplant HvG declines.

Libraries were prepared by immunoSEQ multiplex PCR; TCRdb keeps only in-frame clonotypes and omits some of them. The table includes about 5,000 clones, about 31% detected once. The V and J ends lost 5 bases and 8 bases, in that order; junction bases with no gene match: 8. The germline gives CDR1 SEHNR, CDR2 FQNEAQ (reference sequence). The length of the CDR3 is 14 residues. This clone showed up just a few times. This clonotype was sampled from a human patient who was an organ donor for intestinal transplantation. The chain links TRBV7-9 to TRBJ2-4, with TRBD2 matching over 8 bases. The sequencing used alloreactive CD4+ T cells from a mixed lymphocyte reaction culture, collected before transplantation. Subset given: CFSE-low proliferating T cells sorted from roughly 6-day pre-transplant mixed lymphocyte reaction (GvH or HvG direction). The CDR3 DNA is TGTGCCAGCAGCCCCCGGGGGGGCTTGGACATTCAGTACTTC. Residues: CASSPRGGLDIQYF.